One TCR beta chain is described in this entry. This entry is derived from a study of glioma-infiltrating T cells after dendritic cell vaccination. Turning to the study itself: Monocyte-derived dendritic cells, cultured approximately 7 days with IL-4 and GM-CSF, were pulsed with autologous tumor lysate.

Time point here: after dendritic cell vaccination, including at tumor progression/relapse. Per germline, CDR1 SGHNT and CDR2 YYREEE (reference sequence). The CDR3 spans 15 residues. J gave up 3 bases and V 0 bases, and 0 bases lay outside the gene matches. The primer mix had 60 V beta and 13 J beta primers. Method: immunoSEQ multiplex PCR; TCRdb's copy keeps in-frame clones and lacks some. The sample has fewer than 75,000 clones, 70% to 90% seen once; the top ten hold roughly 9%. The specimen comprised blood, sampled after dendritic cell vaccination. This clonotype was obtained from a human donor with glioblastoma. The chain employs TRBV5-4 and TRBJ2-2; 9 bases fit TRBD2. The CDR3 loop reads CASSLVAGDTGELFF. DNA for the CDR3: TGTGCCAGCAGCTTGGTAGCGGGGGACACCGGGGAGCTGTTTTTT.